Listed here are 22 T cell receptor beta chains from one sample, sequenced in a study of T cells in Graves' hyperthyroidism and ophthalmopathy. RNA transcripts were the template for amplifying TCR beta CDR3 regions. Using the HTBI primer set, a first-round RT-PCR was run on the TCR CDR3. TCRdb re-called the multiplex PCR reads through MiXCR, storing one row per CDR3 protein. The table has approximately 610,000 distinct CDR3 sequences, over 12% seen once. The sample comprised blood. These receptors were collected from a middle-aged woman with Graves' ophthalmopathy.

This clonotype was seen at least ten times. The chain employs TRBV28 and TRBJ1-3; the D is unclear. The V end lost 5 bases, the J end lost 0 bases, and 14 bases lay between the germline ends. The CDR3 runs 16 residues. Germline V gives CDR1 MDHEN, CDR2 SYDVKM. The CDR3 coding sequence is TGTGCCAGCAGTGCGCCAACTGTGAACTCTGGAAACACCATATATTTT. As protein: CASSAPTVNSGNTIYF.

Many counts were recorded for this clonotype. This chain links TRBV27 with TRBJ1-2; 8 bases align to TRBD1. The CDR3 spans 14 residues. After removal of 4 bases from V and 3 bases from J, the junction contained 4 bases not matched to a gene. Germline V gene data show CDR1 as MNHEY and CDR2 as SMNVEV (reference sequence). CDR3 sequence: CASSSPDRDYGYTF. For the CDR3, the DNA is TGTGCCAGCAGTTCCCCGGACAGGGACTATGGCTACACCTTC.

The V gene is TRBV27, the J gene TRBJ2-7; a possible D gene is TRBD2 (6 bases). Germline V gene lookup returns CDR1 MNHEY and CDR2 SMNVEV (reference sequence). This CDR3 is built from 13 residues. V was trimmed by 5 bases and J by 7 bases, leaving 15 bases between them. CDR3 nucleotide sequence: TGTGCCAGCAGTCTCCGGGACTCTCTTGAGCAGTACTTC. Translation: CASSLRDSLEQYF.

This clonotype was detected many times. This chain links TRBV7-2 with TRBJ2-5, with no clear D. Germline V CDR1 and CDR2: SGHTA, FQGNSA. The germline V and J ends were trimmed by 5 bases and 5 bases, with 15 bases remaining between them. There are 14 residues in the CDR3. Written as DNA, the CDR3 is TGTGCCAGCAGCCTCAGTAACGGGCGTGAGACCCAGTACTTC. It translates to CASSLSNGRETQYF.

The J gene is TRBJ2-5, the V gene TRBV7-2; possibly TRBD2 for D (5 bases). The CDR3 length is 15 residues. Germline lookup yields CDR1 SGHTA and CDR2 FQGNSA. The V gene lost 5 bases and the J gene lost 7 bases, with 20 bases spanning the gap. The CDR3 here is CASSPNPRVEGTQYF. The CDR3 DNA reads TGTGCCAGCAGCCCCAACCCCCGGGTCGAGGGGACCCAGTACTTC.

Ten or more counts support this clonotype. The V and J genes are TRBV25-1 and TRBJ2-7, with 8 bases matching TRBD2. With 6 bases clipped from V and 4 bases from J, the junction kept 8 bases outside the gene matches. Germline CDR1 and CDR2: MGHDK and SYGVNS. This CDR3 comprises 14 residues. Here the CDR3 reads CASSPRGGLYEQYF. CDR3 sequence (DNA): TGTGCCAGCAGCCCTCGGGGGGGCCTTTACGAGCAGTACTTC.

This clonotype occurred many times. This chain joins TRBV6-1 and TRBJ1-1, with D possibly matching TRBD1 (6 bases). V was clipped by 6 bases and J by 10 bases, with 15 bases between them. Looked up from germline, CDR1 is MNHNS and CDR2 is SASEGT. The CDR3 is 12 residues long. The DNA for the CDR3 is TGTGCCAGCAGCCCATTGGGGGCCGGAGCTTTCTTT. Translating gives CASSPLGAGAFF.

This chain uses TRBV11-2 with TRBJ2-5, with 8 positions matching TRBD2. Germline trimming cut 3 bases from V and 5 bases from J; bases unmatched to any gene: 8. Germline V gene data show CDR1 as SGHAT and CDR2 as FQNNGV. The CDR3 runs to 15 residues. The CDR3: CASSFPSGGAETQYF. CDR3 nucleotides: TGTGCCAGCAGCTTCCCCTCGGGGGGGGCCGAGACCCAGTACTTC.

J is TRBJ2-2 and V is TRBV9, with 9 bases aligning to TRBD2. Germline values: CDR1 SGDLS, CDR2 YYNGEE. J lost 7 bases, V lost 2 bases, and 9 bases had no gene match. This CDR3 contains 16 residues. The CDR3 DNA reads as TGTGCCAGCAGCGTTTTGGTAGCGGGAGCTGGCGGGGAGCTGTTTTTT. Translated: CASSVLVAGAGGELFF.

The chain employs TRBV7-9 and TRBJ2-5; 9 bases are shared with TRBD2. CDR1 is SEHNR and CDR2 is FQNEAQ in the germline V gene (reference sequence). The CDR3 loop spans 16 amino acids. V lost 5 bases to trimming and J lost 2 bases; unmatched junction nucleotides: 9. The CDR3 DNA follows: TGTGCCAGCAGCCCCGCAAGTCTAGCGGGGCAAGAGACCCAGTACTTC. As protein: CASSPASLAGQETQYF.

This clonotype was recorded many times. V is TRBV19 and J is TRBJ1-1; maybe TRBD1 (6 bases). The CDR3 is 15 amino acids. Trimming removed 5 bases at V and 1 base at J, with 14 bases between. Germline V gives CDR1 LNHDA, CDR2 SQIVND (reference sequence). The CDR3: CASSPRQDANTEAFF. The CDR3 DNA follows: TGTGCCAGTAGTCCACGACAGGATGCGAACACTGAAGCTTTCTTT.

This clonotype came up many times. This sequence joins TRBV19 and TRBJ2-5; TRBD1 might be the D (6 bases). V lost 7 bases and J 3 bases, leaving 18 bases between the germline ends. This CDR3 comprises 15 residues. The germline V gene has CDR1 LNHDA and CDR2 SQIVND (reference sequence). CDR3 nucleotide sequence: TGTGCCAGTAACCCAGGTGGGACAATAGAAGAGACCCAGTACTTC. Protein sequence: CASNPGGTIEETQYF.

This clonotype was recorded a few times. This chain connects TRBV20-1 to TRBJ2-1; 15 bases fit TRBD2. The length of the CDR3 is 18 residues. V trimming: 0 bases; J trimming: 0 bases; junction bases outside the gene matches: 3. Germline CDR1 and CDR2: DFQATT and SNEGSKA (reference sequence). The CDR3 here is CSARDLGLAGGSYNEQFF. In DNA, the CDR3 is TGCAGTGCTAGAGATCTGGGACTAGCGGGAGGCTCCTACAATGAGCAGTTCTTC.

This clonotype has a count of ten or more. The rearrangement links TRBV11-2 to TRBJ2-5; D might be TRBD1 or TRBD2, each matching 5 bases. V lost 5 bases and J lost 2, with 15 bases in between. The CDR3 loop spans 15 amino acids. Germline V gene sequence: CDR1 SGHAT, CDR2 FQNNGV. The CDR3 DNA sequence: TGTGCCAGCAGCGCCGGGGCGGGCGGACAAGAGACCCAGTACTTC. It translates to CASSAGAGGQETQYF.

This clonotype was recorded only once. The chain recombines TRBV6-1 with TRBJ2-5, with D possibly TRBD1 on 6 matching bases. The CDR3 extends over 14 amino acids. The germline CDR1 and CDR2 sequences are MNHNS and SASEGT. Trimming shortened V by 6 bases and J by 2 bases, and 13 bases separated the two germline ends. This chain's CDR3 is CASSSQGNQETQYF. In nucleotides, the CDR3 is TGTGCCAGCAGCTCACAGGGAAATCAAGAGACCCAGTACTTC.

This clonotype was seen repeatedly, ten times or more. The chain carries TRBV12-3 or TRBV12-4 and TRBJ1-2; TRBD1 aligns across 9 bases. The CDR3 is 14 amino acids. V gave up 3 bases and J gave up 7 bases; unmatched junction bases: 6. CDR3 amino acids: CASSLEQGARGYTF. CDR3 sequence (DNA): TGTGCCAGCAGTTTGGAACAGGGGGCACGTGGCTACACCTTC.

This clonotype has ten or more counts. The chain couples TRBV12-3 or TRBV12-4 to TRBJ2-2; D is unclear. The V end was cut by 3 bases, the J end by 1 base, with 6 bases between. CDR3 length: 14 residues. The CDR3 DNA follows: TGTGCCAGCAGTTTTAGGGAGAACACCGGGGAGCTGTTTTTT. Amino acid sequence: CASSFRENTGELFF.

This clonotype was picked up many times. V is TRBV2 and J is TRBJ2-7, with D maybe TRBD2 (6 bases). This CDR3 spans 14 amino acids. Trimming took off 6 bases at V and 1 base at J, with 13 bases between the two ends. Germline loops: CDR1 SNHLY, CDR2 FYNNEI. CDR3 bases: TGTGCCAGCAGCGCCGGGACTCCATCCTACGAGCAGTACTTC. Translating it yields CASSAGTPSYEQYF.

The rearrangement joins TRBV12-3 or TRBV12-4 to TRBJ2-7; D not certain. The CDR3 is 13 residues long. The V and J ends lost 7 bases and 0 bases respectively, with 10 bases between them. In DNA form, the CDR3 reads TGTGCCAGCACCGAAACGGCCTCCTACGAGCAGTACTTC. It translates to CASTETASYEQYF.

This clonotype was seen at least ten times. The V call is TRBV6-1, the J call TRBJ2-7; no clear D. Germline V gene lookup returns CDR1 MNHNS and CDR2 SASEGT. V was trimmed by 5 bases and J by 0 bases, leaving 8 bases between them. This CDR3 has 13 residues. Written as DNA, the CDR3 is TGTGCCAGCAGTCCCCAGAACTCCTACGAGCAGTACTTC. Its protein product is CASSPQNSYEQYF.

This clonotype was seen many times. This sequence joins TRBV12-3 or TRBV12-4 and TRBJ1-5; D gene ambiguous. The CDR3 runs to 15 residues. Trimming pared 7 bases from V and 7 bases from J, leaving 20 bases between. The CDR3 here is CASTYWPVGQQPQHF. In nucleotides, the CDR3 is TGTGCCAGCACCTACTGGCCCGTCGGTCAACAGCCCCAGCATTTT.

This clonotype has ten or more counts. V usage is TRBV7-9 and J usage is TRBJ2-7; no firm D call. V was clipped by 7 bases and J by 5 bases, with 9 bases between them. The CDR3 is 11 residues long. CDR1 and CDR2 from the germline V gene are SEHNR and FQNEAQ (reference sequence). The CDR3 is CASTQFDEQYF. CDR3 sequence (DNA): TGTGCCAGCACCCAATTCGACGAGCAGTACTTC.